These 14 T cell receptor beta chains were sequenced from one sample in a study of shared clonotypes between healthy human individuals (dated by TCRdb to 2018 to 2021). Preparation of the library involved the immunoSEQ multiplex PCR assay. Not all clones reach the TCRdb copy of this immuneACCESS table, which keeps in-frame sequences only. Checked studies attribute under half of the gap to unresolved V genes and leave the rest unexplained. In this sample the table shows some 2.3 million clones, over 85% of which occur a single time. The ten biggest clones cover 0.39% of the sample. Input material: naive CD4+ T cells from PBMCs. What this sample's cell subset or site label stands for: CD45RA+ positively selected. The receptor source for this set is a man between 18 and 29 years old in good health. Some clones in this sample may be carry-over from other donors' samples.

The genes are TRBV7-9 and TRBJ1-2; 8 bases align to TRBD1. V lost 1 base to trimming and J lost 6 bases; unmatched junction nucleotides: 7. The CDR3 has 15 amino acids. Germline V gene data show CDR1 as SEHNR and CDR2 as FQNEAQ (reference sequence). In DNA, the CDR3 is TGTGCCAGCAGCTTAGTTGGGCAGGGGGCACATGGCTACACCTTC. The encoded protein is CASSLVGQGAHGYTF.

The gene calls are TRBV5-1 and TRBJ2-2; TRBD2 matches at 16 bases. Germline V lookup: CDR1 SGHRS, CDR2 YFSETQ. The V segment lost 4 bases and the J segment 5 bases; nucleotides outside the gene matches: 5. This CDR3 has 17 residues. The CDR3 DNA is TGCGCCAGCAGCATGGGACTAGCGGGAGGGCAGACCGGGGAGCTGTTTTTT. Translation gives CASSMGLAGGQTGELFF.

This clone was counted a single time. Other DNA variants within this sample encode the same CDR3. V is TRBV7-3 and J is TRBJ2-2, with TRBD1 matching 7 bases. The CDR3 is 14 amino acids. The V segment lost 1 base and the J segment 4 bases; nucleotides outside the gene matches: 0. The germline CDR1 and CDR2 sequences are SGHTA and FQGTGA. The CDR3, as DNA: TGTGCCAGCAGCTTAAGACAGGGCACCGGGGAGCTGTTTTTT. It is translated as CASSLRQGTGELFF.

This clone was counted once. The chain couples TRBV28 to TRBJ1-3; D is ambiguous. The CDR3 has 13 residues. Trimming removed 4 bases at V and 11 bases at J, with 15 bases between. The germline CDR1 and CDR2 sequences are MDHEN and SYDVKM. The CDR3 coding sequence is TGTGCCAGCAGTTCCCCCTCCCCTGGGGCCATATATTTT. This encodes CASSSPSPGAIYF.

This chain connects TRBV10-3 to TRBJ2-5; D is unclear. The J call may be faulty, since TRBJ2-7 better matches the DNA end. Germline V CDR1 and CDR2: ENHRY, SYGVKD. CDR3 length: 13 residues. CDR3 amino acids: CAISETLDYEQYF. The CDR3 bases are TGTGCCATCAGTGAGACTTTAGACTACGAGCAGTACTTC.

This clone was seen only once. V is TRBV5-1 and J is TRBJ1-2; D perhaps matches TRBD1 (5 bases). V lost 0 bases to trimming and J lost 3 bases, with 12 bases between them. Germline CDR1 SGHRS, CDR2 YFSETQ. The CDR3 is 15 residues long. This CDR3 is CASSLDGGSDYGYTF. In DNA form, the CDR3 reads TGCGCCAGCAGCTTGGACGGGGGAAGTGACTATGGCTACACCTTC. The full variable domain, with the rest looked up from reference TRBV5-1 and TRBJ1-2, is KAGVTQTPRYLIKTRGQQVTLSCSPISGHRSVSWYQQTPGQGLQFLFEYFSETQRNKGNFPGRFSGRQFSNSRSEMNVSTLELGDSALYLCASSLDGGSDYGYTFGSGTRLTVV.

To note about this clone: This sample also contains other DNA sequences that code for the same CDR3. V gene TRBV5-1 combines with J gene TRBJ2-7; D may be TRBD1 (7 bases). From germline, CDR1 is SGHRS and CDR2 YFSETQ. V was shortened by 3 bases and J by 0 bases, with 13 bases between the two germline ends. This CDR3 region has 15 residues. For the CDR3, the DNA is TGCGCCAGCAGCTCAGGGGGGACAGCCTCCTACGAGCAGTACTTC. It is translated as CASSSGGTASYEQYF.

V is TRBV4-1 and J is TRBJ2-4, with TRBD1 matching 7 bases. Germline CDR1 reads MGHRA; CDR2 reads YSYEKL. The CDR3 length is 17 residues. The V segment lost 2 bases and the J segment 2 bases; nucleotides outside the gene matches: 9. CDR3 residues: CASSQPTGDRTKNIQYF. Written as DNA, the CDR3 is TGCGCCAGCAGCCAACCTACAGGGGATAGGACCAAAAACATTCAGTACTTC.

This sequence joins TRBV18 and TRBJ2-7; D not certain. This CDR3 is built from 14 residues. Germline CDR1 KGHSH, CDR2 LQKENI. Trimming cost V 2 bases and J 2 bases, with 10 bases left between them. In DNA form, the CDR3 reads TGTGCCAGCTCACCAAGGGTAACTACCTACGAGCAGTACTTC. Translation gives CASSPRVTTYEQYF.

The gene calls are TRBV5-1 and TRBJ1-5; D not certain. V lost 0 bases, J lost 2 bases, and 12 bases lay in between. The germline V gene has CDR1 SGHRS and CDR2 YFSETQ. CDR3 length equals 16 residues. The CDR3 DNA reads TGCGCCAGCAGCTTGGGAGTCCGGGAGGGCAATCAGCCCCAGCATTTT. Protein product: CASSLGVREGNQPQHF. The complete variable domain, with remaining parts taken from reference TRBV5-1 and TRBJ1-5, reads KAGVTQTPRYLIKTRGQQVTLSCSPISGHRSVSWYQQTPGQGLQFLFEYFSETQRNKGNFPGRFSGRQFSNSRSEMNVSTLELGDSALYLCASSLGVREGNQPQHFGDGTRLSIL.

The rearrangement links TRBV30 to TRBJ2-3; 9 bases line up with TRBD2. CDR3 length: 15 amino acids. Looked up from germline, CDR1 is GTSNPN and CDR2 is SVGIG (reference sequence). V lost 5 bases and J lost 7; bases outside the gene matches: 13. The CDR3 DNA reads as TGTGCCTGGGGGGGCTGGGTTAGCGGGAGAAATACGCAGTATTTT. Its translation: CAWGGWVSGRNTQYF.

The chain combines TRBV7-2 with TRBJ2-2; 8 bases are shared with TRBD2. Germline loops: CDR1 SGHTA, CDR2 FQGNSA. The CDR3 length is 15 residues. Unmatched junction bases numbered 6, after V lost 4 bases and J lost 5 bases. As DNA, the CDR3 is TGTGCCAGCAGCTCGGGACTAGGGTATACCGGGGAGCTGTTTTTT. This translates into CASSSGLGYTGELFF. The full variable domain, with the rest looked up from reference TRBV7-2 and TRBJ2-2, is GAGVSQSPSNKVTEKGKDVELRCDPISGHTALYWYRQSLGQGLEFLIYFQGNSAPDKSGLPSDRFSAERTGGSVSTLTIQRTQQEDSAVYLCASSSGLGYTGELFFGEGSRLTVL.

This chain connects TRBV9 to TRBJ2-4; 7 nucleotides align to TRBD1. Per germline, CDR1 SGDLS and CDR2 YYNGEE. The CDR3 totals 15 residues. Trimming at V came to 5 bases and at J to 2 bases, leaving 7 bases not matched to a gene. The CDR3 spells CASSRQGDSKNIQYF. In nucleotides, the CDR3 is TGTGCCAGCAGTAGACAGGGAGACTCCAAAAACATTCAGTACTTC.

The V gene is TRBV7-3, the J gene TRBJ2-1, with 8 bases aligning to TRBD2. CDR1 and CDR2 from the germline V gene are SGHTA and FQGTGA. The CDR3 covers 14 residues. V trimming: 5 bases; J trimming: 5 bases; junction bases outside the gene matches: 5. Here the CDR3 reads CASSISGRDNEQFF. Here the CDR3 DNA reads TGTGCCAGCAGCATAAGCGGGAGAGACAATGAGCAGTTCTTC.